This T cell receptor beta chain was obtained from a study of blood T cell repertoires in COVID-19. Produced via immunoSEQ multiplex PCR; TCRdb's table is partial and in-frame only. The sample comprises 300,000 to 400,000 clones, about 87% of which are singletons, and around 8.9% rests with the top ten. The sequence was obtained from a man in his thirties or forties with COVID-19, enrolled during active disease. Sequenced material: peripheral blood.

CDR3 nucleotide sequence: TGTGCCAGCAGCTTGGTCTCGGGCGGAGGCTATGGCTACACCTTC. Translated, it gives CASSLVSGGGYGYTF. J is TRBJ1-2 and V is TRBV5-8; no clear D. The CDR3 extends over 15 amino acids. Germline-derived CDR1 and CDR2 are SGHTS and YDEGEE. V was pared by 0 bases and J by 4 bases, with 13 bases between.